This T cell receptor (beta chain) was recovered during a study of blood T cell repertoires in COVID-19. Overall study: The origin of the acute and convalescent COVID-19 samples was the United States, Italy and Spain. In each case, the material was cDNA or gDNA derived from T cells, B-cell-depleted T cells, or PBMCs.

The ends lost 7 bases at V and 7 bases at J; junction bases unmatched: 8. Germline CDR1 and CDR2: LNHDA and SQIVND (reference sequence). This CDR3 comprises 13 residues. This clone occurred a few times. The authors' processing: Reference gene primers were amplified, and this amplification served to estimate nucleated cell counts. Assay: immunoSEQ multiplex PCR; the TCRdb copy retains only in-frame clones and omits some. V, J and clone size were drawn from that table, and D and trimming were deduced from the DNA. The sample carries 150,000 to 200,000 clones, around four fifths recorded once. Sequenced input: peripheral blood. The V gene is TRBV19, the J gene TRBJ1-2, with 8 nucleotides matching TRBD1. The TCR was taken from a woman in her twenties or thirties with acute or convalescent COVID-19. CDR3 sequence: CASTRGQGAGYTF. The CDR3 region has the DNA TGTGCCAGTACCCGCGGACAGGGTGCTGGCTACACCTTC. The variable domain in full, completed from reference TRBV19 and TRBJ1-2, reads DGGITQSPKYLFRKEGQNVTLSCEQNLNHDAMYWYRQDPGQGLRLIYYSQIVNDFQKGDIAEGYSVSREKKESFPLTVTSAQKNPTAFYLCASTRGQGAGYTFGSGTRLTVV.